This is a list of T cell receptor beta chains from one sample in a study of cytomegalovirus exposure and HLA in healthy donors. Data came from immunoSEQ multiplex PCR; TCRdb stores just in-frame clones and leaves some out. This repertoire shows around 250,000 clones, around 91% found once; its top ten account for around 3.1%. The sequenced material came from PBMCs. These receptors all stem from a woman aged 30 to 39 in good health and CMV-seronegative. The CDR3 runs from the conserved cysteine through the conserved F or W. The D gene is left open where the match is weak. Size is stated for part of the rows, as once, few or many counts, or as a class when the clone is expanded.

>-|-|TRBV6-1|TRBJ2-1
CASSEVGTYNEQFF
TGTGCCAGCAGTGAAGTTGGGACTTACAATGAGCAGTTCTTC
>-|TRBD1|TRBV9|TRBJ2-7
CASSVGGQGFYEQYF
TGTGCCAGCAGCGTAGGGGGACAGGGCTTTTACGAGCAGTACTTC
>-|-|TRBV6-6|TRBJ2-5
CASSSRVQETQYF
TGTGCCAGCAGTTCCAGGGTCCAAGAGACCCAGTACTTC
>-|-|TRBV28|TRBJ2-1
CASSFDNEQFF
TGTGCCAGCAGTTTCGACAATGAGCAGTTCTTC
>-|-|TRBV5-1|TRBJ2-2
CASSLEGQNTGELFF
TGCGCCAGCAGCTTGGAAGGACAGAACACCGGGGAGCTGTTTTTT
>once|-|TRBV9|TRBJ2-3
CASSARGPDTQYF
TGTGCCAGCAGCGCGAGGGGCCCCGATACGCAGTATTTT
>few|-|TRBV6-1|TRBJ1-2
CASSEAGLNYGYTF
TGTGCCAGCAGTGAAGCGGGACTTAACTATGGCTACACCTTC
>-|-|TRBV6-1|TRBJ1-3
CASRITGSGNTIYF
TGTGCCAGCAGGATTACAGGATCTGGAAACACCATATATTTT
>few|-|TRBV29-1|TRBJ1-2
CSVEPRGGSKYGYTF
TGCAGCGTTGAGCCCCGCGGAGGGTCGAAGTATGGCTACACCTTC
>once|TRBD2|TRBV29-1|TRBJ2-3
CSVEGWLAGDGTDTQYF
TGCAGCGTTGAAGGGTGGCTAGCGGGCGACGGTACAGATACGCAGTATTTT
>-|-|TRBV5-4|TRBJ2-7
CASSSSPLVVYEQYF
TGTGCCAGCAGCTCCTCCCCTTTAGTAGTCTACGAGCAGTACTTC
>-|-|TRBV7-3|TRBJ2-1
CASSFIFAGANEQFF
TGTGCCAGCAGCTTTATTTTCGCAGGGGCCAATGAGCAGTTCTTC
>-|-|TRBV5-4|TRBJ2-1
CASSFKMAEQFF
TGTGCCAGCAGCTTTAAAATGGCTGAGCAGTTCTTC
>-|-|TRBV4-1|TRBJ1-1
CASSQGSYQNTEAFF
TGCGCCAGCAGCCAAGGTAGCTATCAGAACACTGAAGCTTTCTTT
>-|-|TRBV11-2|TRBJ1-4
CASSLSPNEKLFF
TGTGCCAGCAGCTTATCCCCCAATGAAAAACTGTTTTTT
>-|-|TRBV4-2|TRBJ1-2
CASSQEYKGYGYTF
TGTGCCAGCAGCCAAGAATATAAGGGTTATGGCTACACCTTC
>-|-|TRBV12-5|TRBJ2-7
CASGRHQSSYEQYF
TGTGCTAGTGGCCGACACCAGAGCTCCTACGAGCAGTACTTC
>-|TRBD2|TRBV29-1|TRBJ2-2
CSVLAGAGELFF
TGCAGCGTCTTAGCGGGAGCCGGGGAGCTGTTTTTT
>-|TRBD2|TRBV7-3|TRBJ2-5
CASSFKGRGETQYF
TGTGCCAGCAGCTTTAAAGGGAGGGGAGAGACCCAGTACTTC
>-|TRBD1|TRBV28|TRBJ2-7
CASSLRQGATGGYEQYF
TGTGCCAGCAGTTTGAGACAGGGGGCCACAGGGGGCTACGAGCAGTACTTC
>-|TRBD1|TRBV11-2|TRBJ2-7
CASSSYRGKIYEQYF
TGTGCCAGCAGCTCATACAGGGGTAAGATCTACGAGCAGTACTTC
>-|-|TRBV10-2|TRBJ1-1
CASSESPAYTEAFF
TGCGCCAGCAGTGAGTCACCGGCCTACACTGAAGCTTTCTTT
>-|-|TRBV28|TRBJ2-7
CASSFNSGTVLSYEQYF
TGTGCCAGCAGTTTTAACAGCGGGACAGTCCTCTCCTACGAGCAGTACTTC
>-|TRBD2|TRBV4-2|TRBJ2-1
CASSPRLAISSYNEQFF
TGTGCCAGCAGCCCACGACTAGCGATTAGCTCCTACAATGAGCAGTTCTTC